This T cell receptor (beta chain) stems from a study of shared clonotypes between healthy human individuals. In the case of this clone: The antigen remains undetermined.

HIV-negative, healthy adults without recent acute infections or vaccinations were the donors. Only Caucasian adults living in Nashville, Tennessee made up the donor group. Study-level results: Limited genetic and exposure-history diversity came from having few donors.

Assay runs were performed at deep level. Clones were sequenced by immunoSEQ multiplex PCR, and TCRdb holds only the in-frame ones, with some missing. The table shows about 560,000 clones, with around 76% occurring only once. The V and J ends lost 5 bases and 0 bases respectively, with 11 bases between them. The CDR3 loop spans 13 amino acids. Germline CDR1 is SQVTM and CDR2 is ANQGSEA. The sequencing input was PBMCs. This TCR came from a woman aged 40 to 55 in good health. Some clones in this sample may be carry-over from other donors' samples. The chain recombines TRBV29-1 with TRBJ2-7; D not resolved. In DNA form, the CDR3 reads TGCAGCGTTATCCAACAGAGCTCCTACGAGCAGTACTTC. Amino acids: CSVIQQSSYEQYF.